This T cell receptor (beta chain) emerged from a study of T cell repertoires in cytomegalovirus infection. Study in general: TCR beta signatures that were public indicated CMV infection and matching HLA type.

This clonotype was observed at least ten times. Antigen: not known. Via MiXCR, TCRdb re-called the reads, giving one row per CDR3 protein. The data show 800,000 to 950,000 distinct CDR3 sequences, 32% seen once. The length of the CDR3 is 16 residues. Germline V gene data show CDR1 as SGHTA and CDR2 as FQGNSA. V shed 3 bases, J shed 4 bases, and the junction held 5 bases outside the gene matches. This chain uses TRBV7-2 with TRBJ2-1; 11 bases align to TRBD1. This clonotype was obtained from a human donor in good health (CMV status not recorded). Some clones in this sample may be carry-over from other donors' samples. The source was cultured CD8+ T cells from PBMCs, collected from culture after CMV antigen stimulation. CDR3 in amino acids: CASSFYRDRGYNEQFF. CDR3 bases: TGTGCCAGCAGCTTCTACCGGGACAGGGGGTACAATGAGCAGTTCTTC.